The following is a T cell receptor beta chain sequence with its context. This CDR3 has 13 amino acids. The V and J ends lost 7 bases and 4 bases, in that order; junction bases with no gene match: 5. Looked up from germline, CDR1 is MNHNY and CDR2 is SVGAGI (reference sequence). In the study's own analysis: Reference gene primer amplification gave nucleated cell count estimates. The table came from immunoSEQ multiplex PCR; TCRdb's copy has only in-frame clones and leaves some out. Clonal size and the V and J genes are those of that table, whereas D and trimming came from the DNA. The data contain approximately 390,000 clones, approximately 87% of them singletons. The Seattle site enrolled patients during active infection and followed them longitudinally. This entry is derived from a study of blood T cell repertoires in COVID-19. Looking at the study overall: The study drew acute and convalescent COVID-19 samples from the United States, Italy and Spain. PBMCs, B-cell-depleted T cells, or T cells were the source of the cDNA or gDNA that made up the material.

V usage is TRBV6-6 and J usage is TRBJ2-5; 8 positions match TRBD2. The sequenced sample consisted of peripheral blood. The TCR originated in a woman aged 55-70 years with COVID-19, enrolled during active disease. The CDR3 is CASTYGRGETQYF. Written as DNA, the CDR3 is TGTGCCAGCACCTACGGGAGGGGAGAGACCCAGTACTTC.